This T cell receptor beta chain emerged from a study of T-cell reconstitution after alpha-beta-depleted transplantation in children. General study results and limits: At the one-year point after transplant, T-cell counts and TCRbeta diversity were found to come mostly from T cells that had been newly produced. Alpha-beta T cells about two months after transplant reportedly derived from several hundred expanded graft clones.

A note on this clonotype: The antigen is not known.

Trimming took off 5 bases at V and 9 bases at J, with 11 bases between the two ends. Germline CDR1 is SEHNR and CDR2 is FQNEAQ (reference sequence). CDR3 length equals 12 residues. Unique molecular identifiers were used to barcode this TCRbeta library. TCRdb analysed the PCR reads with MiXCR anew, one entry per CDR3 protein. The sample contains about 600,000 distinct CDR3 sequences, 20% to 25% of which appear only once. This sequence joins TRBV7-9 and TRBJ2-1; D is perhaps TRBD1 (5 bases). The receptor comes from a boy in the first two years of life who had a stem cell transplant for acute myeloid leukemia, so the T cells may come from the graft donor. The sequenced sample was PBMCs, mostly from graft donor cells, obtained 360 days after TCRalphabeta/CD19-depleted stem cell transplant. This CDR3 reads CASSPPQGEQFF. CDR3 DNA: TGTGCCAGCAGCCCACCCCAGGGTGAGCAGTTCTTC.